This TCR beta chain was identified during a study of beta chain features in type 1 diabetes. General observations from the study: Reads derived from cDNA could over-represent cells showing high TCR expression. Moderate yet significant TCRB CDR3 shortening was seen in Type 1 diabetes patients in all four CD4+ subsets.

The length of the CDR3 is 14 residues. Germline V gene sequence: CDR1 LNHNV, CDR2 YYDKDF (reference sequence). As regards this clone: Its target is unknown. A junction boundary mismatches the germline segment, possibly from a read error. The same CDR3 arises from other DNA sequences in this sample as well.

Expressed TCRB transcripts were sequenced because the isolated RNA had all been reverse transcribed beforehand. Using immunoSEQ multiplex PCR, the repertoire was profiled, and TCRdb retains in-frame clones only, with some absent. The sample contains 240,000 or so clones, roughly 22% of which appear only once. The sequence came from a woman aged 40 to 50 with type 1 diabetes. The sample consisted of naive CD4+ T cells from blood. This chain uses TRBV15 with TRBJ2-5; TRBD1 agrees at 9 bases. DNA for the CDR3: TGTGCCACCAGCCGAGACAGGGGGCAAGAGACCCAGTACTTC. Encoded protein: CATSRDRGQETQYF.